This is a list of T cell receptor beta chains from one sample in a study of cytomegalovirus exposure and HLA in healthy donors. Some clones are missing from TCRdb's copy, which holds only in-frame ones; the method was immunoSEQ multiplex PCR. The sample holds 150,000 to 200,000 clones, about four fifths seen once. The sample comprised PBMCs. Source of these receptors: a woman in her thirties in good health and CMV-seropositive. The CDR3 runs from the conserved cysteine through the conserved F or W. Each record gives: J gene, D gene, V gene, clone size, CDR3 protein, CDR3 DNA. A D gene is named only where the DNA matches it firmly. Only part of the rows carry a size: once, few, many, or a class if the clone is expanded.

j_call: TRBJ2-3; d_call: NA; v_call: TRBV6-6; clone_size: NA; cdr3_aa: CASSYSDNTDTQYF; cdr3_nt: TGTGCCAGCAGTTACTCGGACAACACAGATACGCAGTATTTT
j_call: TRBJ2-7; d_call: NA; v_call: TRBV5-1; clone_size: NA; cdr3_aa: CASSSRAGNEQYF; cdr3_nt: TGCGCCAGCAGCTCACGGGCAGGGAACGAGCAGTACTTC
j_call: TRBJ1-1; d_call: NA; v_call: TRBV4-3; clone_size: once; cdr3_aa: CASSQDFQDTEAFF; cdr3_nt: TGCGCCAGCAGCCAAGATTTTCAGGACACTGAAGCTTTCTTT
j_call: TRBJ1-5; d_call: TRBD1; v_call: TRBV7-8; clone_size: NA; cdr3_aa: CASSSISRDRNQPQHF; cdr3_nt: TGTGCCAGCAGCTCTATTAGCCGGGACAGAAATCAGCCCCAGCATTTT
j_call: TRBJ1-1; d_call: NA; v_call: TRBV6-5; clone_size: NA; cdr3_aa: CASSYSPSAEAFF; cdr3_nt: TGTGCCAGCAGTTACTCCCCCTCCGCTGAAGCTTTCTTT
j_call: TRBJ2-5; d_call: NA; v_call: TRBV11-2; clone_size: NA; cdr3_aa: CASSFDWSSQETQYF; cdr3_nt: TGTGCCAGCAGCTTCGACTGGAGCTCTCAAGAGACCCAGTACTTC
j_call: TRBJ2-5; d_call: NA; v_call: TRBV11-3; clone_size: NA; cdr3_aa: CASSLGGGQQETQYF; cdr3_nt: TGTGCCAGCAGCTTAGGGGGGGGGCAGCAAGAGACCCAGTACTTC
j_call: TRBJ2-5; d_call: NA; v_call: TRBV7-9; clone_size: NA; cdr3_aa: CASSRLRQQEETQYF; cdr3_nt: TGTGCCAGCAGCCGCTTGAGACAGCAAGAAGAGACCCAGTACTTC
j_call: TRBJ2-5; d_call: NA; v_call: TRBV28; clone_size: NA; cdr3_aa: CASRSGSSGETQYF; cdr3_nt: TGTGCCAGCAGGTCCGGGTCCTCTGGGGAGACCCAGTACTTC
j_call: TRBJ2-7; d_call: NA; v_call: TRBV5-1; clone_size: NA; cdr3_aa: CASSFDSTYEQYF; cdr3_nt: TGCGCCAGCAGCTTCGACAGCACCTACGAGCAGTACTTC
j_call: TRBJ2-7; d_call: NA; v_call: TRBV5-1; clone_size: NA; cdr3_aa: CASSLAQGGEQYF; cdr3_nt: TGCGCCAGCAGCTTGGCCCAGGGGGGCGAGCAGTACTTC
j_call: TRBJ2-7; d_call: NA; v_call: TRBV27; clone_size: once; cdr3_aa: CASSFRGSYEQYF; cdr3_nt: TGTGCCAGCAGTTTCCGGGGATCCTACGAGCAGTACTTC
j_call: TRBJ2-2; d_call: NA; v_call: TRBV7-8; clone_size: NA; cdr3_aa: CASSQRQAGTGELFF; cdr3_nt: TGTGCCAGCAGCCAGAGGCAGGCGGGCACCGGGGAGCTGTTTTTT
j_call: TRBJ1-5; d_call: NA; v_call: TRBV27; clone_size: NA; cdr3_aa: CASSFVGNQPQHF; cdr3_nt: TGTGCCAGCAGTTTTGTAGGCAATCAGCCCCAGCATTTT
j_call: TRBJ2-1; d_call: TRBD2; v_call: TRBV5-1; clone_size: NA; cdr3_aa: CASSLGLAGPYNEQFF; cdr3_nt: TGCGCCAGCAGCTTGGGACTAGCGGGACCCTACAATGAGCAGTTCTTC
j_call: TRBJ2-5; d_call: NA; v_call: TRBV6-6; clone_size: NA; cdr3_aa: CASSYSAGETQYF; cdr3_nt: TGTGCCAGCAGTTACTCGGCAGGGGAGACCCAGTACTTC
j_call: TRBJ2-7; d_call: TRBD2; v_call: TRBV29-1; clone_size: few; cdr3_aa: CSVDGLAGSRTYEQYF; cdr3_nt: TGCAGCGTTGATGGACTAGCGGGAAGTCGTACCTACGAGCAGTACTTC
j_call: TRBJ2-3; d_call: NA; v_call: TRBV7-9; clone_size: NA; cdr3_aa: CASSLVGADTQYF; cdr3_nt: TGTGCCAGCAGCTTAGTCGGGGCAGATACGCAGTATTTT
j_call: TRBJ2-3; d_call: NA; v_call: TRBV29-1; clone_size: few; cdr3_aa: CSVEDPTGTDTQYF; cdr3_nt: TGCAGCGTTGAAGATCCAACTGGCACAGATACGCAGTATTTT
j_call: TRBJ2-1; d_call: TRBD1; v_call: TRBV6-6; clone_size: NA; cdr3_aa: CASSSNRDSYNEQFF; cdr3_nt: TGTGCCAGCAGCTCAAATCGGGACAGCTACAATGAGCAGTTCTTC
j_call: TRBJ1-1; d_call: NA; v_call: TRBV6-5; clone_size: NA; cdr3_aa: CASSYRAEAFF; cdr3_nt: TGTGCCAGCAGTTATCGTGCTGAAGCTTTCTTT
j_call: TRBJ1-1; d_call: NA; v_call: TRBV19; clone_size: few; cdr3_aa: CASSWSNGNTEAFF; cdr3_nt: TGTGCCAGTAGTTGGAGTAACGGGAACACTGAAGCTTTCTTT
j_call: TRBJ2-7; d_call: NA; v_call: TRBV5-5; clone_size: NA; cdr3_aa: CASSFRPYEQYF; cdr3_nt: TGTGCCAGCAGCTTTCGTCCCTACGAGCAGTACTTC
j_call: TRBJ2-3; d_call: NA; v_call: TRBV28; clone_size: NA; cdr3_aa: CASSFPDRGPQYF; cdr3_nt: TGTGCCAGCAGTTTCCCAGACAGAGGCCCGCAGTATTTT
j_call: TRBJ1-2; d_call: NA; v_call: TRBV11-2; clone_size: few; cdr3_aa: CASSQVTGLGYTF; cdr3_nt: TGTGCCAGCAGTCAAGTAACGGGTCTGGGCTACACCTTC
j_call: TRBJ2-1; d_call: TRBD2; v_call: TRBV7-8; clone_size: once; cdr3_aa: CASSLRAGDNEQFF; cdr3_nt: TGTGCCAGCAGCTTAAGGGCGGGAGACAATGAGCAGTTCTTC
j_call: TRBJ2-1; d_call: NA; v_call: TRBV27; clone_size: NA; cdr3_aa: CASSVGTPYYNEQFF; cdr3_nt: TGTGCCAGCAGTGTTGGGACTCCTTACTACAATGAGCAGTTCTTC
j_call: TRBJ2-7; d_call: TRBD2; v_call: TRBV4-3; clone_size: few; cdr3_aa: CASSLISEVRGEQYF; cdr3_nt: TGCGCCAGCAGCCTTATTAGTGAAGTGCGGGGGGAGCAGTACTTC
j_call: TRBJ2-7; d_call: TRBD1; v_call: TRBV11-1; clone_size: NA; cdr3_aa: CASSQWTGSFTYEQYF; cdr3_nt: TGTGCCAGCAGCCAGTGGACAGGCTCCTTTACCTACGAGCAGTACTTC
j_call: TRBJ1-1; d_call: NA; v_call: TRBV18; clone_size: once; cdr3_aa: CASSPREGDLKAFF; cdr3_nt: TGTGCCAGCTCACCACGCGAGGGAGATCTAAAAGCTTTCTTT
j_call: TRBJ1-2; d_call: NA; v_call: TRBV29-1; clone_size: NA; cdr3_aa: CSVVGGINYGYTF; cdr3_nt: TGCAGCGTTGTCGGGGGGATAAACTATGGCTACACCTTC
j_call: TRBJ1-2; d_call: TRBD1; v_call: TRBV6-5; clone_size: NA; cdr3_aa: CASSGTGFGYTF; cdr3_nt: TGTGCCAGCAGCGGGACAGGGTTTGGCTACACCTTC
j_call: TRBJ1-5; d_call: TRBD1; v_call: TRBV19; clone_size: NA; cdr3_aa: CASSTPETGYYQPQHF; cdr3_nt: TGTGCCAGTAGTACCCCCGAGACAGGGTACTATCAGCCCCAGCATTTT
j_call: TRBJ2-7; d_call: TRBD2; v_call: TRBV5-1; clone_size: NA; cdr3_aa: CASSFPTSGSGLSYEQYF; cdr3_nt: TGCGCCAGCAGCTTTCCGACTAGCGGGAGCGGCCTCTCCTACGAGCAGTACTTC
j_call: TRBJ2-5; d_call: NA; v_call: TRBV19; clone_size: few; cdr3_aa: CASSVQGGYQETQYF; cdr3_nt: TGTGCCAGTAGTGTACAGGGGGGGTATCAAGAGACCCAGTACTTC
j_call: TRBJ1-4; d_call: TRBD1; v_call: TRBV11-2; clone_size: few; cdr3_aa: CASSSGQGAEKLFF; cdr3_nt: TGTGCCAGCAGCTCTGGACAGGGGGCGGAAAAACTGTTTTTT
j_call: TRBJ1-1; d_call: NA; v_call: TRBV5-5; clone_size: NA; cdr3_aa: CASSIKTANTEAFF; cdr3_nt: TGTGCCAGCAGCATAAAGACAGCGAACACTGAAGCTTTCTTT
j_call: TRBJ2-1; d_call: NA; v_call: TRBV19; clone_size: NA; cdr3_aa: CASMSNPSRGEQFF; cdr3_nt: TGTGCCAGTATGTCTAACCCCTCGCGGGGTGAGCAGTTCTTC
j_call: TRBJ1-6; d_call: NA; v_call: TRBV27; clone_size: NA; cdr3_aa: CASSLGAGSNSPLHF; cdr3_nt: TGTGCCAGCAGTTTAGGGGCGGGGTCGAATTCACCCCTCCACTTT
j_call: TRBJ1-4; d_call: NA; v_call: TRBV5-6; clone_size: NA; cdr3_aa: CASSLLQGDEKLFF; cdr3_nt: TGTGCCAGCAGCTTGCTCCAGGGTGATGAAAAACTGTTTTTT
j_call: TRBJ1-2; d_call: NA; v_call: TRBV25-1; clone_size: NA; cdr3_aa: CASSELYYGYTF; cdr3_nt: TGTGCCAGCAGTGAACTGTACTATGGCTACACCTTC
j_call: TRBJ2-3; d_call: TRBD2; v_call: TRBV2; clone_size: NA; cdr3_aa: CASSAERLAGDRYTQYF; cdr3_nt: TGTGCCAGCAGTGCCGAGAGGCTAGCGGGGGATCGGTATACGCAGTATTTT
j_call: TRBJ2-4; d_call: TRBD2; v_call: TRBV5-6; clone_size: NA; cdr3_aa: CASTSGGIAKNIQYF; cdr3_nt: TGTGCCAGCACTTCGGGGGGGATAGCCAAAAACATTCAGTACTTC
j_call: TRBJ1-5; d_call: TRBD1; v_call: TRBV7-2; clone_size: NA; cdr3_aa: CASSSGTGYQPQHF; cdr3_nt: TGTGCCAGCAGCTCCGGGACAGGGTATCAGCCCCAGCATTTT
j_call: TRBJ2-1; d_call: TRBD2; v_call: TRBV5-1; clone_size: once; cdr3_aa: CASRPGLAGEVRQFF; cdr3_nt: TGCGCCAGCAGGCCAGGACTAGCGGGGGAGGTTCGACAGTTCTTC
j_call: TRBJ2-7; d_call: NA; v_call: TRBV4-1; clone_size: NA; cdr3_aa: CASSQVYYFYEQYF; cdr3_nt: TGCGCCAGCAGCCAAGTGTACTACTTCTACGAGCAGTACTTC
j_call: TRBJ1-1; d_call: TRBD1; v_call: TRBV19; clone_size: NA; cdr3_aa: CASSPRKTGESTEAFF; cdr3_nt: TGTGCCAGTAGTCCCCGCAAGACAGGGGAGAGCACTGAAGCTTTCTTT
j_call: TRBJ1-5; d_call: NA; v_call: TRBV28; clone_size: NA; cdr3_aa: CASEPSGGSNQPQHF; cdr3_nt: TGTGCCAGCGAGCCGAGCGGGGGTAGCAATCAGCCCCAGCATTTT
j_call: TRBJ1-5; d_call: NA; v_call: TRBV27; clone_size: NA; cdr3_aa: CASSQNNQPQHF; cdr3_nt: TGTGCCAGCAGTCAAAATAATCAGCCCCAGCATTTT
j_call: TRBJ1-1; d_call: NA; v_call: TRBV4-1; clone_size: NA; cdr3_aa: CASSQDHMNTEAFF; cdr3_nt: TGCGCCAGCAGCCAAGATCACATGAACACTGAAGCTTTCTTT
j_call: TRBJ2-7; d_call: NA; v_call: TRBV10-3; clone_size: NA; cdr3_aa: CAISELGRGSEQYF; cdr3_nt: TGTGCCATCAGTGAGTTAGGCAGGGGCTCCGAGCAGTACTTC
j_call: TRBJ2-2; d_call: NA; v_call: TRBV27; clone_size: NA; cdr3_aa: CASSYTGPGELFF; cdr3_nt: TGTGCCAGCAGTTATACAGGGCCCGGGGAGCTGTTTTTT
j_call: TRBJ2-2; d_call: NA; v_call: TRBV4-1; clone_size: NA; cdr3_aa: CASSQEGLAAANTGELFF; cdr3_nt: TGCGCCAGCAGCCAAGAAGGGCTAGCAGCTGCGAACACCGGGGAGCTGTTTTTT
j_call: TRBJ2-1; d_call: NA; v_call: TRBV5-4; clone_size: NA; cdr3_aa: CASSLEEGAYEQFF; cdr3_nt: TGTGCCAGCAGCTTGGAGGAGGGGGCCTATGAGCAGTTCTTC